This entry lists 3 T cell receptor beta chains sequenced from one sample in a study of T cell responses to AZD1222 COVID-19 vaccine. Clones were read by immunoSEQ multiplex PCR, and TCRdb kept only the in-frame ones, dropping some. The table includes about 150,000 clones, about 90% detected once. The specimen comprised peripheral blood, sampled on day 0 of AZD1222 vaccination. The receptors come from an adult in good health.

The chain uses TRBV19 and TRBJ2-1, with TRBD2 as a possible D gene (5 bases). Germline V gene lookup returns CDR1 LNHDA and CDR2 SQIVND (reference sequence). Trimming shortened V by 4 bases and J by 10 bases, and 14 bases separated the two germline ends. The CDR3 consists of 13 residues. The CDR3 protein is CASSTGPTGEQFF. CDR3 nucleotides: TGTGCCAGTAGTACCGGCCCGACGGGGGAGCAGTTCTTC.

The chain recombines TRBV10-3 with TRBJ2-2, with D unclear. Deletions cut 5 bases from V and 7 bases from J, with 8 bases between. Germline CDR1 and CDR2: ENHRY and SYGVKD. CDR3 length equals 12 residues. The CDR3 here is CAISPDGGELFF. The CDR3 DNA reads TGTGCCATCAGTCCTGACGGCGGGGAGCTGTTTTTT.

The V gene is TRBV27, the J gene TRBJ1-3, with 7 bases identical to TRBD1. The CDR3 runs to 16 residues. Germline V lookup: CDR1 MNHEY, CDR2 SMNVEV (reference sequence). The ends lost 5 bases at V and 2 bases at J; junction bases unmatched: 9. The DNA for the CDR3 is TGTGCCAGCAGTCGAGGACAGGAATCGGCTGGAAACACCATATATTTT. Its translation: CASSRGQESAGNTIYF.